Reported below is one T cell receptor (beta chain). This record comes from a study of CDR3 diversity in severe acne. TCRdb re-derived calls from the PCR reads in MiXCR, one entry per CDR3 protein. The sample has fewer than 90,000 distinct CDR3 sequences, around 49% seen once. CDR3 size: 13 residues. The V end was cut by 4 bases, the J end by 6 bases, with 9 bases between. Germline values: CDR1 SEHNR, CDR2 FQNEAQ (reference sequence). Sequenced sample: blood. The source is a male donor in good health, without acne. The chain carries TRBV7-9 and TRBJ2-2, with D unresolved. CDR3 nucleotides: TGTGCCAGCAGCTCGGGCAGATCCGGGGAGCTGTTTTTT. Translation gives CASSSGRSGELFF.